This entry lists 32 T cell receptor beta chains sequenced from one sample in a study of blood T cells in healthy people across ages. Together with a sample-barcoded 5' primer, a J-beta primer mix was included in a second PCR lasting about 7 to 11 cycles. TCRdb recomputed calls from the 5' RACE reads with MiXCR, one row per CDR3 protein. The table records around 1,700,000 distinct CDR3 sequences, approximately 30% of them present only once. The sequenced material came from blood. Receptors were obtained from a young woman in good health.

A note on this clonotype: A much more abundant neighbour one base away suggests this may be a read error. The chain carries TRBV19 and TRBJ2-4, with D possibly being TRBD1 (6 bases). The V end lost 5 bases, the J end lost 15 bases, and 26 bases lay between the germline ends. CDR1 and CDR2 from the germline V gene are LNHDA and SQIVND (reference sequence). The CDR3 covers 15 residues. The CDR3 DNA reads TGTGCCAGTAGTGAAAGCGTCGGACAGACCTACGAGCGGTACTTC. This sequence encodes CASSESVGQTYERYF.

This chain links TRBV3-1 with TRBJ2-7; 8 nucleotides match TRBD1. Trimming removed 1 base from V and 12 bases from J; junction bases left unmatched: 14. The CDR3 loop spans 15 amino acids. Looked up from germline, CDR1 is LGHDT and CDR2 is YNNKEL (reference sequence). CDR3 region: CASSQVRTGTVIRYF. CDR3 DNA: TGTGCCAGCAGCCAAGTGAGGACAGGGACAGTCATTCGGTACTTC.

The rearrangement joins TRBV27 to TRBJ2-3; possibly TRBD1 for D (6 bases). This CDR3 contains 15 residues. Trimming cost V 5 bases and J 2 bases, with 14 bases left between them. Germline-derived CDR1 and CDR2 are MNHEY and SMNVEV (reference sequence). The CDR3 sequence is CASSTRTVNTDTQYF. The DNA of the CDR3 is TGTGCCAGCAGTACCCGGACAGTGAACACAGATACGCAGTATTTT.

Concerning this clonotype: The final CDR3 position lacks the conserved phenylalanine or tryptophan, pointing to a likely read error. The CDR3 reads CSASRTIGNTEAFC. Written as DNA, the CDR3 is TGCAGTGCCAGCCGGACAATCGGGAACACTGAAGCTTTCTGT. This chain joins TRBV20-1 and TRBJ1-1; a weak D match, TRBD1 (5 bases). The CDR3 is 14 amino acids. V gave up 6 bases and J gave up 1 base, with 15 bases separating them. Germline V gives CDR1 DFQATT, CDR2 SNEGSKA (reference sequence).

This clonotype was seen repeatedly, ten times or more. This chain joins TRBV6-2 or TRBV6-3 and TRBJ2-1; 7 nucleotides agree with TRBD2. The CDR3 covers 16 residues. Germline V gene lookup returns CDR1 MNHEY and CDR2 SVGEGT. The trim removed 6 bases at V and 3 bases at J, leaving 11 bases unmatched. The CDR3 DNA sequence: TGTGCCAGCAGACCTGGAGATGGCGGGGGCTACAATGAGCAGTTCTTC. Its translation is CASRPGDGGGYNEQFF.

This clonotype was detected a few times. Here the CDR3 DNA reads TGTGCCAGCAGCTTAGTTGGCCTCCGGGACTTCCGTCAGCCCCAGCATTTT. This gives the protein CASSLVGLRDFRQPQHF. V is TRBV11-2 and J is TRBJ1-5; possible D gene TRBD1, 5 bases. Trimming cost V 1 base and J 6 bases, with 19 bases left between them. CDR3 length equals 17 residues. Germline assignment: CDR1 SGHAT and CDR2 FQNNGV.

In this sample, this clonotype turned up a few times. The chain carries TRBV5-1 and TRBJ2-3; the D gene is possibly TRBD1 (6 bases). CDR1 and CDR2 from the germline V gene are SGHRS and YFSETQ. V lost 6 bases and J 3 bases, leaving 14 bases between the germline ends. This CDR3 is 14 amino acids long. CDR3 sequence reads: CASKRGSGTDTQYF. CDR3 DNA sequence: TGCGCCAGCAAGAGGGGGAGTGGTACAGATACGCAGTATTTT.

The chain recombines TRBV29-1 with TRBJ1-2; weak D call: TRBD1 (6 bases). This CDR3 has 14 amino acids. V lost 1 base to trimming and J lost 6 bases, with 15 bases between them. The germline V gene encodes CDR1 SQVTM and CDR2 ANQGSEA. CDR3 DNA: TGCAGCGTTGAAGGCCCGAACAGGGTCCATGGCTACACCTTC. This codes for CSVEGPNRVHGYTF.

DNA for the CDR3: TGTGCCATCAGTGAGGGGGAGAACACTGAAGCTTTCTTT. Translation gives CAISEGENTEAFF. The rearrangement joins TRBV10-3 to TRBJ1-1; D call uncertain. CDR1 ENHRY and CDR2 SYGVKD come from the germline V gene. Trimming pared 2 bases from V and 1 base from J, leaving 5 bases between. The CDR3 has 13 amino acids.

This chain connects TRBV6-2 or TRBV6-3 to TRBJ2-6; D unresolved. V lost 0 bases, J lost 1 base, and 7 bases lay in between. The CDR3 is 16 amino acids. Germline V gene lookup returns CDR1 MNHEY and CDR2 SVGEGT. The CDR3 sequence is CASSYSQVSGANVLTF. DNA of the CDR3: TGTGCCAGCAGTTACTCTCAAGTTTCTGGGGCCAACGTCCTGACTTTC.

The V and J genes are TRBV9 and TRBJ1-1; TRBD1 aligns across 10 bases. Trimming cost V 4 bases and J 4 bases; bases outside gene matches: 10. The CDR3 runs 16 residues. Germline V gene sequence: CDR1 SGDLS, CDR2 YYNGEE. The CDR3 protein is CASSSSRDRGSTEAFF. CDR3 DNA sequence: TGTGCCAGCAGCAGTTCGAGGGACAGGGGTAGCACTGAAGCTTTCTTT.

This clonotype was observed a handful of times. The rearrangement uses TRBV5-4 and TRBJ2-3, with 15 nucleotides matching TRBD2. This CDR3 is 16 amino acids long. Germline loops: CDR1 SGHNT, CDR2 YYREEE (reference sequence). After removal of 4 bases from V and 6 bases from J, the junction contained 6 bases not matched to a gene. DNA for the CDR3: TGTGCCAGCAGCCGGACTAGCGGGGGGGCCTACGATACGCAGTATTTT. It encodes CASSRTSGGAYDTQYF.

This clonotype was seen ten or more times. J is TRBJ2-7 and V is TRBV19; TRBD1 might be the D (6 bases). Germline CDR1 is LNHDA and CDR2 is SQIVND (reference sequence). The V gene lost 6 bases and the J gene lost 7 bases, with 16 bases spanning the gap. The CDR3 has 13 amino acids. The CDR3 region is CASRMTARGEQYF. The CDR3, as DNA: TGTGCCAGTAGAATGACGGCGAGGGGGGAGCAGTACTTC.

The chain employs TRBV6-6 and TRBJ2-3; D ambiguous. CDR1 is MNHNY and CDR2 is SVGAGI in the germline V gene (reference sequence). V gave up 6 bases and J gave up 2 bases, with 12 bases separating them. The CDR3 is made up of 14 amino acids. This CDR3 is CASRTPGFTDTQYF. As DNA, the CDR3 is TGTGCCAGCAGAACCCCCGGCTTCACAGATACGCAGTATTTT.

The rearrangement uses TRBV11-3 and TRBJ2-2, with no clear D. V dropped 3 bases and J dropped 5 bases, with 13 bases sitting between them. This CDR3 has 15 amino acids. The germline gives CDR1 SGHNT, CDR2 YENEEA. The CDR3 coding sequence is TGTGCCAGCAGCTTGGATTCAGATAAGACCGGGGAGCTGTTTTTT. Protein sequence: CASSLDSDKTGELFF.

The gene calls are TRBV24-1 and TRBJ2-7, with 7 bases aligning to TRBD1. There are 16 residues in the CDR3. Germline CDR1 is KGHDR and CDR2 is SFDVKD. V shed 5 bases, J shed 0 bases, and the junction held 9 bases outside the gene matches. The CDR3 DNA is TGTGCCACCAGTGGACCACAGGGGTTCTCCTCCTACGAGCAGTACTTC. It specifies CATSGPQGFSSYEQYF.

This clonotype was seen more than once but under ten times. The rearrangement uses TRBV27 and TRBJ2-1, with a weak D call TRBD2 (5 bases). This CDR3 spans 16 amino acids. CDR1 is MNHEY, CDR2 SMNVEV, per germline (reference sequence). V dropped 4 bases and J dropped 7 bases, with 20 bases sitting between them. CDR3 DNA sequence: TGTGCCAGCAGTTCCGGTCTAGCCCAAGTGGGGAATGAGCAGTTCTTC. Translation gives CASSSGLAQVGNEQFF.

To note about this clonotype: One junction end disagrees with the germline gene, perhaps due to a read error. The chain has TRBV5-1 and TRBJ2-1; TRBD2 matches 8 bases. There are 16 residues in the CDR3. Germline V gene lookup returns CDR1 SGHRS and CDR2 YFSETQ. CDR3 region: CAGSSAGTSLLNEQFF. For the CDR3, the DNA is TGCGCCGGCAGCTCGGCAGGGACTAGTTTATTGAATGAGCAGTTCTTC.

This clonotype was counted between two and nine times. The chain links TRBV10-2 to TRBJ2-1; the match to TRBD2 covers 7 bases. Germline CDR1 reads WSHSY; CDR2 reads SAAADI. There are 14 residues in the CDR3. Losses at the gene ends were 4 bases for V and 5 bases for J; bases not matched to a gene: 5. This CDR3 reads CASSAPGLNNEQFF. The CDR3 DNA is TGCGCCAGCAGTGCGCCGGGACTAAACAATGAGCAGTTCTTC.

This clonotype occurred a few times. The genes are TRBV21-1 and TRBJ2-4; the table's D call of TRBD2 was not tested on the DNA. TRBV21-1 is a recognized pseudogene. The CDR3 has 16 amino acids. The CDR3 DNA follows: TGTGCCAGCACCGGGAAGACTAGCGGGGGACGGGCGGGTCAGTACTTC. This sequence encodes CASTGKTSGGRAGQYF.

The J gene is TRBJ1-1, the V gene TRBV7-9; D perhaps matches TRBD1 (5 bases). Looked up from germline, CDR1 is SEHNR and CDR2 is FQNEAQ (reference sequence). V was clipped by 5 bases and J by 11 bases, with 18 bases between them. This CDR3 comprises 13 residues. The CDR3 nucleotides read TGTGCCAGCAGCATAGGAGACAGCCCTCGGGCTTTCTTT. Protein sequence: CASSIGDSPRAFF.

The chain combines TRBV27 with TRBJ2-1, with 8 bases identical to TRBD1. The CDR3 consists of 18 residues. With V trimmed by 2 bases and J by 7 bases, 16 bases remained unmatched. Looked up from germline, CDR1 is MNHEY and CDR2 is SMNVEV (reference sequence). Here the CDR3 reads CASSLGAPETGALNEQFF. DNA of the CDR3: TGTGCCAGCAGTTTAGGGGCCCCTGAGACAGGGGCCTTGAATGAGCAGTTCTTC.

The chain carries TRBV12-3 or TRBV12-4 and TRBJ1-2; D is unresolved. The CDR3 covers 14 residues. Trimming pared 0 bases from V and 6 bases from J, leaving 11 bases between. The CDR3 is CASSLAWWRHGYTF. The DNA of the CDR3 is TGTGCCAGCAGTTTAGCCTGGTGGCGGCATGGCTACACCTTC.

Comments on this clonotype: A read error may produce the germline difference seen at one junction end. This chain links TRBV20-1 with TRBJ1-6; D is ambiguous. The CDR3 runs to 14 residues. Looked up from germline, CDR1 is DFQATT and CDR2 is SNEGSKA (reference sequence). The CDR3 here is CSARVSGYYSPLHF. The CDR3 DNA sequence: TGCAGTGCTAGAGTTTCCGGCTATTATTCACCCCTCCACTTT.

The V and J genes are TRBV4-1 and TRBJ2-3; 8 nucleotides match TRBD2. Per germline, CDR1 MGHRA and CDR2 YSYEKL. With V trimmed by 4 bases and J by 0 bases, 6 bases remained unmatched. The CDR3 is 16 amino acids. The CDR3, as DNA: TGCGCCAGCAGCCCGACTAGCGTTACTAGCACAGATACGCAGTATTTT. Its translation is CASSPTSVTSTDTQYF.

This clonotype was detected many times. The chain couples TRBV25-1 to TRBJ2-1; no clear D. The V gene lost 6 bases and the J gene lost 9 bases, with 9 bases spanning the gap. Per germline, CDR1 MGHDK and CDR2 SYGVNS. There are 11 residues in the CDR3. The CDR3 nucleotides read TGTGCCAGCAGCATTATCACTGAGCAGTTCTTC. It is translated as CASSIITEQFF.

This clonotype was picked up a small number of times. This sequence joins TRBV4-1 and TRBJ1-1; D not resolved. The ends were cut back, 2 bases at V and 5 bases at J, with 12 bases in the middle. The CDR3 has 14 amino acids. Germline values: CDR1 MGHRA, CDR2 YSYEKL. The CDR3 DNA is TGCGCCAGCAGCCAATCCTCTAGATTTACTGAAGCTTTCTTT. Amino acid sequence: CASSQSSRFTEAFF.

This clonotype was recorded at least ten times. The J gene is TRBJ1-2, the V gene TRBV12-3 or TRBV12-4, with D maybe TRBD1 (6 bases). The length of the CDR3 is 13 residues. V was clipped by 6 bases and J by 8 bases, with 16 bases between them. The DNA of the CDR3 is TGTGCCAGCAGCCCAGAGGGGGTTGGGGGCTACACCTTC. Translating it yields CASSPEGVGGYTF.

The chain employs TRBV7-9 and TRBJ2-3, with 7 bases fitting TRBD2. The CDR3 has 16 amino acids. V was clipped by 5 bases and J by 0 bases; unmatched bases: 8. Germline values: CDR1 SEHNR, CDR2 FQNEAQ (reference sequence). The CDR3 sequence is CASSTTSASSTDTQYF. CDR3 in DNA: TGTGCCAGCAGCACAACTAGCGCATCTAGCACAGATACGCAGTATTTT.

With regard to this clonotype: Sequence at one end of the junction differs from germline and may be a read error. This chain connects TRBV29-1 to TRBJ1-1, with 9 bases aligning to TRBD1. This CDR3 spans 13 amino acids. Germline V gene data show CDR1 as SQVTM and CDR2 as ANQGSEA. CDR3 in amino acids: CSVGTGQNAEAFF. CDR3 nucleotides: TGCAGCGTGGGGACAGGGCAGAACGCTGAAGCTTTCTTT.

This clonotype came up many times. The V gene is TRBV20-1, the J gene TRBJ2-1, with 10 bases that match TRBD2. Germline CDR1 reads DFQATT; CDR2 reads SNEGSKA (reference sequence). With 2 bases clipped from V and 4 bases from J, the junction kept 11 bases outside the gene matches. The CDR3 contains 17 residues. The CDR3 sequence: CSARPRIVAGGYNEQFF. The CDR3 DNA reads TGCAGTGCTAGACCCAGGATCGTAGCGGGGGGATACAATGAGCAGTTCTTC.

Comment on this clonotype: It may be a read error: a sequence one base away is much more abundant. The chain employs TRBV6-5 and TRBJ1-2, with TRBD1 matching over 8 bases. In germline, CDR1 is MNHEY, CDR2 SVGAGI. The CDR3 runs 14 residues. CDR3 sequence (DNA): TGTGCCAGCAGGTACTCGCAGGGGGCGGAAGGCTACACCTTC. This codes for CASRYSQGAEGYTF.